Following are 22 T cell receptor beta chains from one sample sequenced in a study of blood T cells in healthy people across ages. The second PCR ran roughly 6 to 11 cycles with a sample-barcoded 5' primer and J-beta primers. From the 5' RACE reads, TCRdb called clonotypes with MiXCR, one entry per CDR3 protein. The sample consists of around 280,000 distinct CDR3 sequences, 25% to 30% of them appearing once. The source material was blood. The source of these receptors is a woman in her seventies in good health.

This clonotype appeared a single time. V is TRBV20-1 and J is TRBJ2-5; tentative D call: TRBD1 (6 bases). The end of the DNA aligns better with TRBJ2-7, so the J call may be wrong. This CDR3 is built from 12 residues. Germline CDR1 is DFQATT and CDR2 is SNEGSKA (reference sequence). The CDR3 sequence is CSGRGRGYEQYF. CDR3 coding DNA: TGCAGCGGCAGGGGACGCGGCTACGAGCAGTACTTC.

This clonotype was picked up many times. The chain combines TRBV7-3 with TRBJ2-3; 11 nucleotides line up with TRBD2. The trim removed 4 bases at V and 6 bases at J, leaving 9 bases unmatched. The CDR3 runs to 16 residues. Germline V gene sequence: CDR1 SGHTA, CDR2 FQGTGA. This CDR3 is CASSYGTSGTRDTQYF. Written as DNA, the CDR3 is TGTGCCAGCAGCTATGGGACTAGCGGAACCCGTGATACGCAGTATTTT.

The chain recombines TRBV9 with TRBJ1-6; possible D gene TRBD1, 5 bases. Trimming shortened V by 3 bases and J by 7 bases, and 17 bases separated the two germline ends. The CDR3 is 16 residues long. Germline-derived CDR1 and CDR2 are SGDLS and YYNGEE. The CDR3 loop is CASSAGEGRRNSPLHF. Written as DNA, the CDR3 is TGTGCCAGCAGCGCTGGGGAGGGGAGGAGAAATTCACCCCTCCACTTT.

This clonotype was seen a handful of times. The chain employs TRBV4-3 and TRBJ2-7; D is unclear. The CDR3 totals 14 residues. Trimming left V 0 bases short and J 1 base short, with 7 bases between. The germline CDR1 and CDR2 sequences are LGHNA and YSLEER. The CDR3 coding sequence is TGCGCCAGCAGCCAAGATTTCGGGTCCTACGAGCAGTACTTC. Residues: CASSQDFGSYEQYF.

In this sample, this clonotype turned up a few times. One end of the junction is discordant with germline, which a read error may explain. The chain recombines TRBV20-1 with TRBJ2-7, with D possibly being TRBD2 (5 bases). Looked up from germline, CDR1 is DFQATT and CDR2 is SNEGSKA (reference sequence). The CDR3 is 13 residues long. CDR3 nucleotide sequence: TGCAGTGGTAGAAAGACTACTACCTACGAGCAGTACTTC. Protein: CSGRKTTTYEQYF.

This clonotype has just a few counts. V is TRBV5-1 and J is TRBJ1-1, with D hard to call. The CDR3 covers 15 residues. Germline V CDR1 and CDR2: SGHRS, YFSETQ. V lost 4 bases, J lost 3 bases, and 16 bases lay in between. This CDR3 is CASSRIPGMDTEAFF. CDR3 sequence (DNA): TGCGCCAGCAGCCGTATACCTGGGATGGACACTGAAGCTTTCTTT.

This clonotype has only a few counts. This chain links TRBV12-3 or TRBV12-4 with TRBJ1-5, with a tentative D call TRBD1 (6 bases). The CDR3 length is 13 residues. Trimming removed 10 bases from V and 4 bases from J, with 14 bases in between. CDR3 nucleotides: TGTGCCACCGTTGGACAGCCTAATCAGCCCCAGCATTTT. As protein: CATVGQPNQPQHF.

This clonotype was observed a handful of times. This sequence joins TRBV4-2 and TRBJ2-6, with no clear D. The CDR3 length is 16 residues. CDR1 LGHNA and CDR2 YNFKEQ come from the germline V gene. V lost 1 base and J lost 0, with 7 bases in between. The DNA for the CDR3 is TGTGCCAGCAGCCAAGTTTCTGGCTCTGGGGCCAACGTCCTGACTTTC. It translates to CASSQVSGSGANVLTF.

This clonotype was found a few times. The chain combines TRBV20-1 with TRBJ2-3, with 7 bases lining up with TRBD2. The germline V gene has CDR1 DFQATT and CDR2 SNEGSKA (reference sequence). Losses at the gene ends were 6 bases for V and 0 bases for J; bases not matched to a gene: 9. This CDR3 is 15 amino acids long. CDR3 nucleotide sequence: TGCAGTGCGCCTACTAGCGATTCTAGCACAGATACGCAGTATTTT. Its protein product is CSAPTSDSSTDTQYF.

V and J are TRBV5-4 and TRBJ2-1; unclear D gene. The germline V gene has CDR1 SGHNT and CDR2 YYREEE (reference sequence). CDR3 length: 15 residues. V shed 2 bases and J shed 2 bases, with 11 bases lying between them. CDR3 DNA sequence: TGTGCCAGCAGCTTCCGGGCGACTGCCTACAATGAGCAGTTCTTC. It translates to CASSFRATAYNEQFF.

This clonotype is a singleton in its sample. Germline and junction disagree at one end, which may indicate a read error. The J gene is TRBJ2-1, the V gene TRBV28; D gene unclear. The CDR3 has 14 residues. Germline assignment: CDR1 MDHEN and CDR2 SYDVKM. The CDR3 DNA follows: TGTGCCGGCAGTTCCTATGACCCACCAAATGAGCAGTTCTTC. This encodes CAGSSYDPPNEQFF.

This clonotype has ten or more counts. The CDR3, as DNA: TGCGCCAGCAGCCAAGATTTTGGACTAGTGGAGACCCAGTACTTC. Its translation: CASSQDFGLVETQYF. V usage is TRBV4-1 and J usage is TRBJ2-5; 7 positions agree with TRBD2. The CDR3 contains 15 residues. The V and J ends lost 0 bases and 5 bases, in that order; junction bases with no gene match: 6. Germline CDR1 is MGHRA and CDR2 is YSYEKL.

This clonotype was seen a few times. CDR3 residues: CATSDPSTTGETQYF. CDR3 sequence (DNA): TGTGCCACCAGTGACCCAAGCACTACGGGAGAGACCCAGTACTTC. J is TRBJ2-5 and V is TRBV24-1; no clear D. This CDR3 has 15 amino acids. V lost 4 bases, J lost 4 bases, and 15 bases lay in between. The germline V gene encodes CDR1 KGHDR and CDR2 SFDVKD.

The DNA for the CDR3 is TGCAGTGCTAGAGATCCGGGGGGTGGGCGGGAGTTCACAGATACGCAGTATTTT. Its protein product is CSARDPGGGREFTDTQYF. The V call is TRBV20-1, the J call TRBJ2-3; 7 bases align to TRBD2. There are 18 residues in the CDR3. Germline values: CDR1 DFQATT, CDR2 SNEGSKA (reference sequence). The junction had 14 bases not matched to a gene; V was cut back by 0 bases and J by 2 bases.

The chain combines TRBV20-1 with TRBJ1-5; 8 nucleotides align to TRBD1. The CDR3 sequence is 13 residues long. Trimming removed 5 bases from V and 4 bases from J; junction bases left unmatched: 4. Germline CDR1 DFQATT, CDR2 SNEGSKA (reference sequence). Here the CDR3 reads CSAGQGPNQPQHF. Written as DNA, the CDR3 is TGCAGTGCTGGACAGGGCCCGAATCAGCCCCAGCATTTT.

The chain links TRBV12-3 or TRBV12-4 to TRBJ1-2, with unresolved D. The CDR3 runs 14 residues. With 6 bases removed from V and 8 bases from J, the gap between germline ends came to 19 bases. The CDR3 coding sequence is TGTGCCAGCAGCTCCCTGACATCGCCGGGAGGCTACACCTTC. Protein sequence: CASSSLTSPGGYTF.

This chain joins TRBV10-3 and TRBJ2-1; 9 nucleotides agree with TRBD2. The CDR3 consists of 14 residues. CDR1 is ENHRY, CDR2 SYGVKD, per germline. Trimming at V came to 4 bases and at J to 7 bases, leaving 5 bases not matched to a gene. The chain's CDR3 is CAISAGTSINEQFF. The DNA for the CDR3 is TGTGCCATCAGTGCCGGGACTAGCATTAATGAGCAGTTCTTC.

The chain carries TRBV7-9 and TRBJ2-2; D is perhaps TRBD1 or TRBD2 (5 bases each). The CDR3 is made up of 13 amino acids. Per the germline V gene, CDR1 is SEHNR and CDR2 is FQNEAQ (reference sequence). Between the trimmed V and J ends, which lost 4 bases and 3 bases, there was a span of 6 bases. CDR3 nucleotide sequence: TGTGCCAGCAGCTCGGGACACACCGGGGAGCTGTTTTTT. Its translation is CASSSGHTGELFF.

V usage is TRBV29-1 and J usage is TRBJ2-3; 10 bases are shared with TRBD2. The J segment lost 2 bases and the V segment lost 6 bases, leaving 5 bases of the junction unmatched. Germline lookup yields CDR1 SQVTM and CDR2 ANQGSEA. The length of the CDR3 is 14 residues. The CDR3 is CSVVAGGPTDTQYF. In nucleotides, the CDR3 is TGCAGCGTGGTAGCGGGAGGACCCACAGATACGCAGTATTTT.

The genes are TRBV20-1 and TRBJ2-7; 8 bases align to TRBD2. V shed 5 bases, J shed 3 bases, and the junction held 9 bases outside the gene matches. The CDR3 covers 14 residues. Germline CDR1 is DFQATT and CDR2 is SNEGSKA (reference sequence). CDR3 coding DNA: TGCAGTGCTGAGGTCTCGGGGGGGAACTACGAGCAGTACTTC. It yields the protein CSAEVSGGNYEQYF.

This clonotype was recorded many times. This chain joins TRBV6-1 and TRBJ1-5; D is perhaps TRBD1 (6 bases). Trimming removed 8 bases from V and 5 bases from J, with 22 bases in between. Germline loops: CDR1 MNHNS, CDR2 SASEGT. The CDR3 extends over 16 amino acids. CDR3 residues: CASQGNAMQPYQPQHF. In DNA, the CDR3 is TGTGCCAGCCAGGGGAACGCTATGCAACCCTATCAGCCCCAGCATTTT.

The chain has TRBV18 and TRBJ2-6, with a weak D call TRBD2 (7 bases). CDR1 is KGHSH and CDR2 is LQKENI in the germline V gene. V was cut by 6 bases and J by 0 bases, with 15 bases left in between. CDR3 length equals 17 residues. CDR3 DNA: TGTGCCAGCTCGCAACAGGGAGGGTCCTCTGGGGCCAACGTCCTGACTTTC. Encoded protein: CASSQQGGSSGANVLTF. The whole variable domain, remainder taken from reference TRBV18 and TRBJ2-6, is NAGVMQNPRHLVRRRGQEARLRCSPMKGHSHVYWYRQLPEEGLKFMVYLQKENIIDESGMPKERFSAEFPKEGPSILRIQQVVRGDSAAYFCASSQQGGSSGANVLTFGAGSRLTVL.